The clone carrying this TCR beta chain was seen at least ten times. V gave up 4 bases and J gave up 7 bases; unmatched junction bases: 5. The CDR3 loop spans 14 amino acids. CDR1 and CDR2 from the germline V gene are SNHLY and FYNNEI. These data belong to a study of low-dose radiotherapy and immunotherapy resistance in tumors. Study overall: Each fraction for Cohort 1 was 0.5 Gy, given every 2 weeks, and the total came to 6.5 Gy.

Time point reported: before trial treatment. Advanced solid tumors lacking tumor-infiltrating lymphocytes characterized eligible patients. Primers used for first-strand cDNA, a TRAV- and TRBV-specific set, covered both alpha and beta chains. The TCRs were subjected to amplification over approximately 18 PCR cycles employing a constant-region primer in conjunction with a V-primer adapter. Researchers amplified the isolated mRNA using in vitro transcription. Each CDR3 protein is one row after TCRdb ran MiXCR on the reads. Of approximately 70,000 distinct CDR3 sequences listed, around 30% are singletons.

The chain combines TRBV2 with TRBJ2-3; TRBD2 matches 10 bases. The sample here was PBMCs, taken before treatment. The TCR sequence derives from a female donor with ovarian cancer. In nucleotides, the CDR3 is TGTGCCAGCAGTGGAAGTAGCGGGGGGAATACGCAGTATTTT. It yields the protein CASSGSSGGNTQYF.